This TCR beta chain derives from a study of blood T cell repertoires in COVID-19 (dated by TCRdb to the early 2020s). Broadly, across the study: Samples covering the acute and convalescent phases of COVID-19 were provided by collaborators in the United States, Italy and Spain. The prospective study material was composed of cDNA or gDNA derived from T cells, B-cell-depleted T cells, or PBMCs. Subjects who had been exposed to COVID-19, were actively infected with it, or had recovered from it provided the deeply sampled blood TCRbeta repertoires that made up the dataset. The repertoires were made available in a free public database intended to serve as a resource for research on the immune response to SARS-CoV-2. Samples came from the ongoing ImmuneRACE study (first 160 participants) plus 1,254 subjects from 6 global collaborators. A de-identified subject ID, COVID-19 status, age in years and sex were almost always included in the sample metadata. Where available, HLA class I and class II types were obtained from metadata supplied by the sample provider rather than from assay-based typing. Points the paper makes about the study in general: Clinical and demographic metadata were provided uncurated, with the amount varying by source and participant.

TCRbeta CDR3 regions were amplified from genomic DNA by means of the immunoSEQ Assay, a bias-controlled multiplex PCR. Under the source paper's analysis protocol: The number of nucleated cells in each sample was estimated by amplification of reference gene primers within the assay. Sequence reads were collapsed and filtered to measure the absolute abundance of every unique TCRbeta CDR3 rearrangement. Productive Simpson clonality was computed per sample as the square root of Simpson's diversity index over productive rearrangements. TCRdb provides this immuneACCESS table in a form limited to in-frame rearrangements. Some clones are lacking; in checked studies, under half of them reflect an unresolved V gene, and why the rest are absent is not known. The D gene and trimming were derived from the DNA, and the V and J assignments and clone size from that table. The sample contains about 180,000 clones, just under 80% of them found a single time. The ten largest clones take up approximately 6.2% of the sample.

In the case of this clone: What antigen it recognizes has not been identified. No much larger clonotype is one base removed from it; base qualities were not supplied.

Collaborating institutions collected whole blood in K2EDTA tubes following their own protocols. Collaborator samples were shipped for TCRbeta analysis as frozen whole blood, isolated PBMCs, or DNA extracted from either sample type. The receptor was derived from a man between 65 and 85 years old with active or convalescent COVID-19. Sequencing used peripheral blood.

The CDR3 loop reads CASSQGGDLGYTF. The bases read TGTGCCAGCAGCCAGGGGGGAGACCTTGGCTACACCTTC. This chain joins TRBV3-1 (or the pseudogene TRBV3-2) to TRBJ1-2; perhaps TRBD1 is the D gene, with 5 bases matching. CDR1 and CDR2, looked up from the germline V gene (reference sequence), are LGHDT and YNNKEL. The V end loses 3 bases and the J end loses 7 bases, and a stretch of 12 bases separates them. From cysteine to phenylalanine, the CDR3 is 13 amino acids long. Only the CDR3 region is kept as DNA, spanning 39 bases read in frame from base 1.